The clone carrying this T cell receptor beta chain was counted a single time. The CDR3 runs 14 residues. V was cut by 0 bases and J by 6 bases, with 8 bases left in between. From germline, CDR1 is SGHAT and CDR2 FQNNGV. The data belong to a study of cytomegalovirus exposure and HLA in healthy donors. Using immunoSEQ multiplex PCR, the repertoire was profiled, and TCRdb retains in-frame clones only, with some absent. The sample shows fewer than 250,000 clones, approximately 87% of them seen only once. Sequencing used PBMCs. This TCR was sampled from a young man in good health and CMV-seronegative. V gene TRBV11-2 combines with J gene TRBJ2-2, with a weak D call TRBD2 (5 bases). The CDR3 bases are TGTGCCAGCAGCTTAGATATCGGGGCCGGGGAGCTGTTTTTT. It translates to CASSLDIGAGELFF.